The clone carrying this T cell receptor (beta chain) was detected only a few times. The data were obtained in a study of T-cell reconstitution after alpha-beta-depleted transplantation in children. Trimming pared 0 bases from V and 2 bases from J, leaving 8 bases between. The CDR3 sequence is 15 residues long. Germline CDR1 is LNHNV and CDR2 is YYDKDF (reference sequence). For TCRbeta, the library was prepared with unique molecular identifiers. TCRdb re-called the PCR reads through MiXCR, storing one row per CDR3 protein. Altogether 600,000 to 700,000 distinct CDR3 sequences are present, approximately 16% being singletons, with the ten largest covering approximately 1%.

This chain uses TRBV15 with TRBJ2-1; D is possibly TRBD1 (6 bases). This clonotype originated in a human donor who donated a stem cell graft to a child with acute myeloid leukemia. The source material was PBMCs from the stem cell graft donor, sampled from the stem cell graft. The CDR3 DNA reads TGTGCCACCAGCAGAGAGCGACAGGCCTACAATGAGCAGTTCTTC. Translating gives CATSRERQAYNEQFF. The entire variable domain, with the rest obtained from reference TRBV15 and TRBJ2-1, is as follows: DAMVIQNPRYQVTQFGKPVTLSCSQTLNHNVMYWYQQKSSQAPKLLFHYYDKDFNNEADTPDNFQSRRPNTSFCFLDIRSPGLGDTAMYLCATSRERQAYNEQFFGPGTRLTVL.